This paragraph covers one TCR beta chain sequence. The data were taken from a study of blood T cell repertoires in COVID-19. Turning to the study itself: COVID-19 samples from acute and convalescent phases originated in the United States, Italy and Spain. PBMCs, B-cell-depleted T cells, or T cells were the source of the cDNA or gDNA that made up the material.

This CDR3 region has 14 residues. Germline CDR1 reads ENHRY; CDR2 reads SYGVKD. Trimming cost V 5 bases and J 4 bases; bases outside gene matches: 4. Authors' processing steps: Amplification of reference gene primers provided the estimated nucleated cell counts. Method: immunoSEQ multiplex PCR; TCRdb's copy keeps in-frame clones and lacks some. From that table come the V and J calls and clone size; the DNA was used to work out D and trimming. This sample has some 200,000 clones, with more than 75% found just once. The receptor was derived from an elderly man with acute or convalescent COVID-19. The chain has TRBV10-3 and TRBJ2-7, with 11 bases aligning to TRBD1. The sequencing input was peripheral blood. CDR3 sequence: CAISLGQGAYEQYF. DNA for the CDR3: TGTGCCATCAGTTTAGGACAGGGGGCTTACGAGCAGTACTTC.